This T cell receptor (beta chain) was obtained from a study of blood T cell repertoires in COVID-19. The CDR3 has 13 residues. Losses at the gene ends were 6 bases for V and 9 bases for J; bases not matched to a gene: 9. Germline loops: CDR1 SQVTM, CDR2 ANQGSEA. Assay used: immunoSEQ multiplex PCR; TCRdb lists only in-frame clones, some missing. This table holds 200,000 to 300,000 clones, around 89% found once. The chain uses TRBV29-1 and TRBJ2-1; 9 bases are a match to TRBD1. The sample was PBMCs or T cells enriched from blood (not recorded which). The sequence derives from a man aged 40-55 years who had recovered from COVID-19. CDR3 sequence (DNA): TGCAGCGTCGCCGGGACAGGGTTAGGTGAGCAGTTCTTC. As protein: CSVAGTGLGEQFF.